These 25 T cell receptor beta chains were sequenced from one sample in a study of a mutant IDH1 vaccine in newly diagnosed glioma (dated by TCRdb to the early 2020s). Their antigen targets remain unknown. The time point label corresponds to: week 47, end of study. Each vaccine dose, consisting of 300 ug of a 20-mer mutant IDH1 peptide in Montanide, was administered subcutaneously with topical imiquimod. The library was obtained by the immunoSEQ multiplex PCR assay. Entries here come from immuneACCESS through TCRdb and include only in-frame sequences with V and J called. Some clones fail to appear in such tables; in the studies checked, an unresolved V gene covers under half of the shortfall, and the cause of the remainder is unknown. This sample gives about 94,000 clones in total; roughly 86% of them show up just once. Roughly 0.81% of the sample is held by the ten biggest clonotypes. Sequenced here: PBMCs, sampled from a glioma patient whose treatment included an IDH1 peptide vaccine. Source of these receptors: a woman aged 45 to 65 with glioma.

The rearrangement joins TRBV18 to TRBJ1-4; the D is unclear. V was clipped by 4 bases and J by 8 bases, with 17 bases between them. Looked up from germline, CDR1 is KGHSH and CDR2 is LQKENI. CDR3 length: 15 amino acids. CDR3: CASSLTGMFREKLFF. The CDR3 DNA follows: TGTGCCAGCTCACTTACCGGGATGTTTAGGGAAAAACTGTTTTTT.

This clone has only a few counts. The chain joins TRBV7-9 to TRBJ2-2; TRBD1 aligns across 8 bases. CDR1 is SEHNR, CDR2 FQNEAQ, per germline (reference sequence). This CDR3 has 15 amino acids. V lost 5 bases and J lost 3; bases outside the gene matches: 5. The CDR3 loop reads CASSTRQGHTGELFF. The DNA for the CDR3 is TGTGCCAGCAGCACCCGACAGGGGCACACCGGGGAGCTGTTTTTT.

The count of this clone is one. This sequence joins TRBV7-2 and TRBJ2-3, with 8 positions matching TRBD1. CDR1 and CDR2 from the germline V gene are SGHTA and FQGNSA. With 2 bases clipped from V and 3 bases from J, the junction kept 7 bases outside the gene matches. This CDR3 region has 16 residues. CDR3 residues: CASSLWTGSRTDTQYF. The CDR3 region has the DNA TGTGCCAGCAGCTTATGGACAGGGTCTAGGACAGATACGCAGTATTTT. Variable domain in full (rest from reference TRBV7-2 and TRBJ2-3): GAGVSQSPSNKVTEKGKDVELRCDPISGHTALYWYRQSLGQGLEFLIYFQGNSAPDKSGLPSDRFSAERTGGSVSTLTIQRTQQEDSAVYLCASSLWTGSRTDTQYFGPGTRLTVL.

V is TRBV18 and J is TRBJ2-1, with TRBD1 identical over 10 bases. There are 15 residues in the CDR3. CDR1 is KGHSH, CDR2 LQKENI, per germline. The ends lost 4 bases at V and 7 bases at J; junction bases unmatched: 7. The CDR3 coding sequence is TGTGCCAGCTCACTTGGGACAGGGGATCTTAATGAGCAGTTCTTC. Translating it yields CASSLGTGDLNEQFF.

V is TRBV5-8 and J is TRBJ2-5, with 10 bases identical to TRBD1. CDR3 length: 15 residues. The germline V gene encodes CDR1 SGHTS and CDR2 YDEGEE. The J segment lost 5 bases and the V segment lost 5 bases, leaving 9 bases of the junction unmatched. Written as DNA, the CDR3 is TGTGCCAGCAGTCGAAGGACAGGGGGAAGGGAGACCCAGTACTTC. It translates to CASSRRTGGRETQYF.

V gene TRBV10-3 combines with J gene TRBJ2-3; D ambiguous. This CDR3 region has 14 residues. V lost 5 bases to trimming and J lost 0 bases, with 9 bases between them. Germline CDR1 is ENHRY and CDR2 is SYGVKD. The DNA of the CDR3 is TGTGCCATCAGTATAGGAATCAGCACAGATACGCAGTATTTT. Residues: CAISIGISTDTQYF.

The chain recombines TRBV4-2 with TRBJ2-3; 15 bases agree with TRBD2. The germline V gene has CDR1 LGHNA and CDR2 YNFKEQ. This CDR3 spans 20 amino acids. J was trimmed by 1 base and V by 0 bases; bases with no gene match: 8. The CDR3 here is CASSQDLGLAGGMGTDTQYF. In DNA form, the CDR3 reads TGTGCCAGCAGCCAAGATCTTGGACTAGCGGGAGGGATGGGCACAGATACGCAGTATTTT.

This clone was seen a single time. J is TRBJ1-6 and V is TRBV6-5; the D is unclear. Germline V CDR1 and CDR2: MNHEY, SVGAGI. This CDR3 has 14 residues. Trimming cost V 5 bases and J 4 bases, with 9 bases left between them. CDR3: CASSDRRYNSPLHF. Written as DNA, the CDR3 is TGTGCCAGCAGTGACCGAAGATATAATTCACCCCTCCACTTT.

The V call is TRBV27, the J call TRBJ1-1; 7 positions match TRBD1. The ends lost 4 bases at V and 4 bases at J; junction bases unmatched: 15. CDR3 length: 17 amino acids. Per germline, CDR1 MNHEY and CDR2 SMNVEV (reference sequence). The DNA for the CDR3 is TGTGCCAGCAGTTCCATTCTCCTACAGGGGCACCGCACTGAAGCTTTCTTT. Translated: CASSSILLQGHRTEAFF.

The sample holds a few counts of this clone. The J gene is TRBJ1-2, the V gene TRBV19, with a weak D call TRBD1 (6 bases). Germline V gene lookup returns CDR1 LNHDA and CDR2 SQIVND (reference sequence). Trimming took 8 bases from V and 1 from J, leaving 14 bases between them. This CDR3 has 14 amino acids. The CDR3 coding sequence is TGTGCCAGTTTGATGACAGGACTTAACTATGGCTACACCTTC. Translating gives CASLMTGLNYGYTF.

This clone came up a few times. J is TRBJ1-1 and V is TRBV18; no firm D call. Trimming removed 2 bases from V and 5 bases from J, with 9 bases in between. There are 13 residues in the CDR3. Germline V gene sequence: CDR1 KGHSH, CDR2 LQKENI. The CDR3 DNA reads TGTGCCAGCTCACCAGAGGGCAGGACTGAAGCTTTCTTT. Protein: CASSPEGRTEAFF.

This clone came up a few times. The chain is built from TRBV11-1 and TRBJ2-7; TRBD1 might be the D (5 bases). CDR3 length equals 14 residues. CDR1 is SGHAT and CDR2 is FQDESV in the germline V gene (reference sequence). The germline V and J ends were trimmed by 4 bases and 5 bases, with 15 bases remaining between them. CDR3 loop: CASSWGREADEQYF. DNA for the CDR3: TGTGCCAGCAGCTGGGGCAGGGAAGCAGACGAGCAGTACTTC.

CDR3 DNA sequence: TGTGCCAGCTCCCCCTACGGGGGGGCCACCGGGGAGCTGTTTTTT. Translation gives CASSPYGGATGELFF. V gene TRBV18 combines with J gene TRBJ2-2; TRBD2 matches 8 bases. Germline lookup yields CDR1 KGHSH and CDR2 LQKENI. The CDR3 totals 15 residues. V lost 6 bases, J lost 4 bases, and 7 bases stayed unmatched.

The genes are TRBV7-2 and TRBJ2-5; 7 nucleotides agree with TRBD1. CDR3 size: 15 residues. Per germline, CDR1 SGHTA and CDR2 FQGNSA. V shed 0 bases, J shed 4 bases, and the junction held 5 bases outside the gene matches. The CDR3 is CASSLATGSRETQYF. The CDR3 DNA reads TGTGCCAGCAGCTTAGCGACAGGGAGCCGAGAGACCCAGTACTTC. The full variable domain, its missing parts supplied by reference TRBV7-2 and TRBJ2-5, is GAGVSQSPSNKVTEKGKDVELRCDPISGHTALYWYRQSLGQGLEFLIYFQGNSAPDKSGLPSDRFSAERTGGSVSTLTIQRTQQEDSAVYLCASSLATGSRETQYFGPGTRLLVL.

The CDR3 coding sequence is TGTGCCAGCAACCCTAGCGGGAGACGGAATGAGCAGTTCTTC. Translated, it gives CASNPSGRRNEQFF. The gene calls are TRBV6-1 and TRBJ2-1; 10 positions match TRBD2. CDR3 length: 14 amino acids. Trimming at V came to 7 bases and at J to 7 bases, leaving 7 bases not matched to a gene. CDR1 is MNHNS and CDR2 is SASEGT in the germline V gene.

This chain's CDR3 is CASSLWGGGRPAEQYF. For the CDR3, the DNA is TGTGCCAGCAGTTTATGGGGTGGTGGGAGGCCCGCCGAGCAGTACTTC. V usage is TRBV28 and J usage is TRBJ2-7, with D maybe TRBD2 (6 bases). Germline V gene data show CDR1 as MDHEN and CDR2 as SYDVKM. CDR3 length: 16 amino acids. The V end was cut by 0 bases, the J end by 6 bases, with 18 bases between.

This clone occurred once. The chain is built from TRBV29-1 and TRBJ2-5; 7 nucleotides agree with TRBD1. The DNA end lines up better with TRBJ2-7; the J call may be wrong. The CDR3 contains 13 residues. Germline V CDR1 and CDR2: SQVTM, ANQGSEA. CDR3 region: CSVGGQGAYEQYF. The CDR3 nucleotides are TGCAGCGTTGGCGGGCAGGGGGCCTACGAGCAGTACTTC.

The chain is built from TRBV7-8 and TRBJ2-6; TRBD2 might be the D (6 bases). CDR1 and CDR2 from the germline V gene are SGHVS and FQNEAQ. The V end lost 5 bases, the J end lost 4 bases, and 9 bases lay between the germline ends. CDR3 size: 14 residues. This CDR3 is CASSPGVGANVLTF. The CDR3 DNA sequence: TGTGCCAGCAGCCCGGGGGTAGGGGCCAACGTCCTGACTTTC.

With regard to this clone: An end of the junction does not agree with germline; a read error may underlie this. V usage is TRBV28 and J usage is TRBJ2-5; D is unclear. The germline gives CDR1 MDHEN, CDR2 SYDVKM. CDR3 length: 13 residues. The CDR3 coding sequence is TGTGCCAGCAGTTTTCGGTACACAGAGTCCCAGTACTTC. Its translation: CASSFRYTESQYF. Combining the CDR3 with reference TRBV28 and TRBJ2-5 gives the whole variable domain DVKVTQSSRYLVKRTGEKVFLECVQDMDHENMFWYRQDPGLGLRLIYFSYDVKMKEKGDIPEGYSVSREKKERFSLILESASTNQTSMYLCASSFRYTESQYFGPGTRLLVL.

This chain uses TRBV6-6 with TRBJ2-7; D may correspond to TRBD1 or TRBD2 (5 bases each). V shed 6 bases and J shed 4 bases, with 19 bases lying between them. The CDR3 extends over 15 amino acids. Per the germline V gene, CDR1 is MNHNY and CDR2 is SVGAGI (reference sequence). For the CDR3, the DNA is TGTGCCAGCAGGAGTGTAGGGACCGCTATTTACGAGCAGTACTTC. It codes for CASRSVGTAIYEQYF.

V is TRBV19 and J is TRBJ1-5, with D possibly TRBD1 on 5 matching bases. The V end was cut by 11 bases, the J end by 3 bases, with 23 bases between. Germline V CDR1 and CDR2: LNHDA, SQIVND (reference sequence). The CDR3 sequence is 16 residues long. CDR3 residues: CAGSPGRQANNQPQHF. The CDR3, as DNA: TGTGCCGGCTCCCCGGGACGCCAAGCCAACAATCAGCCCCAGCATTTT.

Only one count was recorded for this clone. The chain recombines TRBV2 with TRBJ1-5; the match to TRBD1 covers 7 bases. Trimming at V came to 6 bases and at J to 7 bases, leaving 15 bases not matched to a gene. CDR1 and CDR2 (germline): SNHLY, FYNNEI. CDR3 size: 16 residues. CDR3 region: CASRAPLTGPPQPQHF. The DNA of the CDR3 is TGTGCCAGCAGGGCACCTTTGACAGGGCCGCCCCAGCCCCAGCATTTT.

The rearrangement joins TRBV25-1 to TRBJ2-7, with D tentatively TRBD1 or TRBD2 (6 bases each). The germline gives CDR1 MGHDK, CDR2 SYGVNS. The V end lost 4 bases, the J end lost 2 bases, and 15 bases lay between the germline ends. This CDR3 comprises 15 residues. CDR3 nucleotides: TGTGCCAGCAGTGGAGGGGGGACTTCCACCTACGAGCAGTACTTC. Its translation is CASSGGGTSTYEQYF.

J is TRBJ1-5 and V is TRBV7-9; TRBD1 aligns across 9 bases. This CDR3 comprises 16 residues. Germline V lookup: CDR1 SEHNR, CDR2 FQNEAQ (reference sequence). Trimming took 5 bases from V and 5 from J; bases not matched to a gene: 10. The CDR3 bases are TGTGCCAGCAGCCCAGGGACAGGGATAAGTTATCAGCCCCAGCATTTT. Translated: CASSPGTGISYQPQHF.

The chain has TRBV5-6 and TRBJ1-5; D is unclear. Per germline, CDR1 SGHDT and CDR2 YYEEEE. The CDR3 runs 15 residues. The V gene lost 0 bases and the J gene lost 3 bases, with 10 bases spanning the gap. The CDR3 region has the DNA TGTGCCAGCAGCTTGGGGCGGGGAGTCAATCAGCCCCAGCATTTT. Protein: CASSLGRGVNQPQHF.